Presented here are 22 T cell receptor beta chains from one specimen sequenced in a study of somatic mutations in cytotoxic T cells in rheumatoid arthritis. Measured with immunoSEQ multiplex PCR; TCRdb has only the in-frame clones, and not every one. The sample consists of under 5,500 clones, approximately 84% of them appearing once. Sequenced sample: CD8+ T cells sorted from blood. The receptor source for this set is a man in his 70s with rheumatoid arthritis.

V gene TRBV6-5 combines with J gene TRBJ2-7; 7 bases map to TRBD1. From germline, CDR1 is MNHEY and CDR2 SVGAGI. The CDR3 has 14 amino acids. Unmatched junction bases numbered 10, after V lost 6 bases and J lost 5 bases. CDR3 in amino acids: CASSASRGSNEQYF. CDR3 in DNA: TGTGCCAGCAGCGCTAGCAGGGGGAGCAACGAGCAGTACTTC.

The CDR3 sequence is CASSPRLAGVETQYF. In nucleotides, the CDR3 is TGTGCCAGTAGTCCTAGACTAGCGGGGGTAGAGACCCAGTACTTC. The gene calls are TRBV19 and TRBJ2-5; TRBD2 matches 12 bases. The V and J ends lost 5 bases and 4 bases, in that order; junction bases with no gene match: 5. The CDR3 contains 15 residues. CDR1 is LNHDA, CDR2 SQIVND, per germline (reference sequence).

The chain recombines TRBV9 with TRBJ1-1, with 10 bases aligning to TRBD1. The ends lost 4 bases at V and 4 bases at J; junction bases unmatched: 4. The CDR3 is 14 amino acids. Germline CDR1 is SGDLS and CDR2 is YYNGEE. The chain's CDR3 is CASSRQGAATEAFF. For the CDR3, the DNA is TGTGCCAGCAGCAGACAGGGGGCGGCCACTGAAGCTTTCTTT.

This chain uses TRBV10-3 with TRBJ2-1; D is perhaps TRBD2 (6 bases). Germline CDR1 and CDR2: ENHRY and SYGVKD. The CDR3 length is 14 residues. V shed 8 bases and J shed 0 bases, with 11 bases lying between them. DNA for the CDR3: TGTGCCATCGGCGAGGAGGGCTCCTACAATGAGCAGTTCTTC. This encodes CAIGEEGSYNEQFF.

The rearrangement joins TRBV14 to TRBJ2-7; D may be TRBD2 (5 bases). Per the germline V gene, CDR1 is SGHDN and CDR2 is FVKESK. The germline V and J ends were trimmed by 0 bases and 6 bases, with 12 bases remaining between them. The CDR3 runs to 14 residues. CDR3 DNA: TGTGCCAGCAGCCAAGATAGAGGGTACAGCGAGCAGTACTTC. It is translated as CASSQDRGYSEQYF.

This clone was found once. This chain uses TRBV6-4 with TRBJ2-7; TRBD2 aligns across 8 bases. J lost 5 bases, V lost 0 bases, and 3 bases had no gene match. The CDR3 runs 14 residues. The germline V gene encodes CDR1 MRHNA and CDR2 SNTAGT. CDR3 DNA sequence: TGTGCCAGCAGTGACTCAGCGGGAGTCCACGAGCAGTACTTC. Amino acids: CASSDSAGVHEQYF.

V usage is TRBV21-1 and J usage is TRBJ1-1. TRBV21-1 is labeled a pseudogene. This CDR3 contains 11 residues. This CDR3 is CASSARAEAFF. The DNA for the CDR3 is TGTGCCAGCAGCGCCCGGGCTGAAGCTTTCTTT.

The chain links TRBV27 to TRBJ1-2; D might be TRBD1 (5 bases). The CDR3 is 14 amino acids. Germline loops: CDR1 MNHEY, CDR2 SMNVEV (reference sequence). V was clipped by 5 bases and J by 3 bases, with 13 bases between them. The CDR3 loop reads CASSRRVGDYGYTF. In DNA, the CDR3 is TGTGCCAGCAGTCGCAGGGTAGGCGACTATGGCTACACCTTC.

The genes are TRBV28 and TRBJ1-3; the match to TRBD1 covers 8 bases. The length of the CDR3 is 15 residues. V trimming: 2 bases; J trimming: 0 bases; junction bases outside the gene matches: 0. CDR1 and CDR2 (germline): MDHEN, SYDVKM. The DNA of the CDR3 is TGTGCCAGCAGTTTAACAGGGGGCTCTGGAAACACCATATATTTT. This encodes CASSLTGGSGNTIYF.

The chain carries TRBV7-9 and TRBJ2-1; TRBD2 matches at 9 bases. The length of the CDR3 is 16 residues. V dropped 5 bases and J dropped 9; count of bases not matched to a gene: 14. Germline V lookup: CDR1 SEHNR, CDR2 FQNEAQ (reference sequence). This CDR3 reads CASSPLWGGGAGEQFF. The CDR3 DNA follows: TGTGCCAGCAGCCCCCTATGGGGCGGGGGGGCGGGTGAGCAGTTCTTC.

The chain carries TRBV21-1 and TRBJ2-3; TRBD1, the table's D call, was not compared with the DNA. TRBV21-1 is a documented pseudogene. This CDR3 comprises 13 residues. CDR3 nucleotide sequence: TGTGCCAGCAGCACCACAGGTGGAGATACGCAGTATTTT. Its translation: CASSTTGGDTQYF.

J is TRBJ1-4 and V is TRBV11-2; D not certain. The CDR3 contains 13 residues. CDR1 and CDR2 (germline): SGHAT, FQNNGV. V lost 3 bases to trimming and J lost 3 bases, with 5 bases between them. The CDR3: CASSFQANEKLFF. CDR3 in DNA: TGTGCCAGCAGCTTTCAGGCTAATGAAAAACTGTTTTTT.

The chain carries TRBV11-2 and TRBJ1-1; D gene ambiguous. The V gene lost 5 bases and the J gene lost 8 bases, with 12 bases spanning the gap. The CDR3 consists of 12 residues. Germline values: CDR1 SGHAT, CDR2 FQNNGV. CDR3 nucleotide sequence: TGTGCCAGCAGCCCTGGCTACAGAGAAGCTTTCTTT. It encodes CASSPGYREAFF. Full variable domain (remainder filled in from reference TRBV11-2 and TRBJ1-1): EAGVAQSPRYKIIEKRQSVAFWCNPISGHATLYWYQQILGQGPKLLIQFQNNGVVDDSQLPKDRFSAERLKGVDSTLKIQPAKLEDSAVYLCASSPGYREAFFGQGTRLTVV.

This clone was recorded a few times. CDR3 in amino acids: CASSSGTGTGAYGYTF. The CDR3 nucleotides read TGTGCCAGCAGCTCCGGAACCGGGACAGGGGCCTATGGCTACACCTTC. The chain combines TRBV7-9 with TRBJ1-2; 10 bases map to TRBD1. Per the germline V gene, CDR1 is SEHNR and CDR2 is FQNEAQ (reference sequence). The V and J ends lost 4 bases and 4 bases, in that order; junction bases with no gene match: 9. This CDR3 is 16 amino acids long.

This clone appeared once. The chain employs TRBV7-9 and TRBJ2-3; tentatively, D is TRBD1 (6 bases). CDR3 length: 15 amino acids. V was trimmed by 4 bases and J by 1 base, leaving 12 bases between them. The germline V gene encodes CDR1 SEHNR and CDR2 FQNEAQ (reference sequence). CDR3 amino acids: CASSYLGGGTDTQYF. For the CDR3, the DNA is TGTGCCAGCAGCTACCTAGGGGGAGGCACAGATACGCAGTATTTT. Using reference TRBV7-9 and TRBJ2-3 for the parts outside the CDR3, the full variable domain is DTGVSQNPRHKITKRGQNVTFRCDPISEHNRLYWYRQTLGQGPEFLTYFQNEAQLEKSRLLSDRFSAERPKGSFSTLEIQRTEQGDSAMYLCASSYLGGGTDTQYFGPGTRLTVL.

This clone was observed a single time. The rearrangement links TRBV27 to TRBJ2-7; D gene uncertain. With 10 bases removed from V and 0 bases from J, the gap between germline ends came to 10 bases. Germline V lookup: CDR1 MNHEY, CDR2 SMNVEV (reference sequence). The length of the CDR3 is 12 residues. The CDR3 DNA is TGTGCCACCTTCTCTAGCTCCTACGAGCAGTACTTC. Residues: CATFSSSYEQYF.

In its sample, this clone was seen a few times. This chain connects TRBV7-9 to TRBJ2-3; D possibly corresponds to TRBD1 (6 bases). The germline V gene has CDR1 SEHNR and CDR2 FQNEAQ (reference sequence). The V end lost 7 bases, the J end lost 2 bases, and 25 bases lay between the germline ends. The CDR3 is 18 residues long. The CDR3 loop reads CASNDDPRGKDSTDTQYF. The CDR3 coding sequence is TGTGCCAGCAACGATGACCCCAGGGGCAAAGACTCCACAGATACGCAGTATTTT.

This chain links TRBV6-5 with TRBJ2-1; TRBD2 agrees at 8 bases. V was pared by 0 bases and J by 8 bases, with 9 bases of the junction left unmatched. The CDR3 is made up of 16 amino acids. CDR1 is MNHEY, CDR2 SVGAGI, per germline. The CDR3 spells CASSYSGFGGGYEQFF. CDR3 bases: TGTGCCAGCAGTTACTCCGGTTTCGGGGGGGGCTATGAGCAGTTCTTC.

CDR3 nucleotide sequence: TGTGCCTGGAGTCGACAGACTAACTATGGCTACACCTTC. Translation: CAWSRQTNYGYTF. V gene TRBV30 combines with J gene TRBJ1-2, with D perhaps TRBD1 (5 bases). Germline assignment: CDR1 GTSNPN and CDR2 SVGIG (reference sequence). CDR3 size: 13 residues. Trimming shortened V by 2 bases and J by 0 bases, and 7 bases separated the two germline ends.

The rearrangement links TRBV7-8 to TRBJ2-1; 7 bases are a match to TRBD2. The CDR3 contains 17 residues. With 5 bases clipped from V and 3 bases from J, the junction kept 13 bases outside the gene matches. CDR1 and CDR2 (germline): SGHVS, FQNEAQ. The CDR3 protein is CASSLSTSGTIYNEQFF. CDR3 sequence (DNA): TGTGCCAGCAGCCTATCTACGAGCGGGACCATCTACAATGAGCAGTTCTTC.

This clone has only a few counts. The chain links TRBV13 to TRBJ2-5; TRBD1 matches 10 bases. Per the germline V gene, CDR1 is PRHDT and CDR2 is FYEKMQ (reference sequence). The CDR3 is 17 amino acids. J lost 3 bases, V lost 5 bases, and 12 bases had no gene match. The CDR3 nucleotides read TGTGCCAGCAGCCGACAGGGGGCGGGTTTAAGGGAAGAGACCCAGTACTTC. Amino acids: CASSRQGAGLREETQYF.

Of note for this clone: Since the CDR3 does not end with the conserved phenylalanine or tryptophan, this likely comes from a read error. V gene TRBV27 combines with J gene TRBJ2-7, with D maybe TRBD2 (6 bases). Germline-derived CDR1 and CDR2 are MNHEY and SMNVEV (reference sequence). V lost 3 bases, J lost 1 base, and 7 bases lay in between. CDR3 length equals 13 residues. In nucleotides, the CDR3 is TGTGCCAGCAGTTTGCGGGGTTCCTACGAGCAGTACCTC. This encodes CASSLRGSYEQYL.